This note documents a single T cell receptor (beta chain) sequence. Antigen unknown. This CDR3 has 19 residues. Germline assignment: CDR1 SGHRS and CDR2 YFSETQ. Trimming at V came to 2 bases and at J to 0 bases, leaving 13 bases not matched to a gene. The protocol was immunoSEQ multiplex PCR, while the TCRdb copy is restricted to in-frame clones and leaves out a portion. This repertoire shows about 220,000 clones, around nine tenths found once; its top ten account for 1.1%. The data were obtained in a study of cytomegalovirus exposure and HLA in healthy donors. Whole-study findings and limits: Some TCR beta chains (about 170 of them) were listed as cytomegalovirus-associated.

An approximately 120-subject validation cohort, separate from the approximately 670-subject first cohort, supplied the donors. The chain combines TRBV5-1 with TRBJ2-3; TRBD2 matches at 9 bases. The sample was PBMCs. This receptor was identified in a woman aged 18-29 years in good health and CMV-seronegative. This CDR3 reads CASSLWGVRLADSTDTQYF. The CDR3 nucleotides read TGCGCCAGCAGCTTATGGGGGGTCCGACTAGCGGATAGCACAGATACGCAGTATTTT.